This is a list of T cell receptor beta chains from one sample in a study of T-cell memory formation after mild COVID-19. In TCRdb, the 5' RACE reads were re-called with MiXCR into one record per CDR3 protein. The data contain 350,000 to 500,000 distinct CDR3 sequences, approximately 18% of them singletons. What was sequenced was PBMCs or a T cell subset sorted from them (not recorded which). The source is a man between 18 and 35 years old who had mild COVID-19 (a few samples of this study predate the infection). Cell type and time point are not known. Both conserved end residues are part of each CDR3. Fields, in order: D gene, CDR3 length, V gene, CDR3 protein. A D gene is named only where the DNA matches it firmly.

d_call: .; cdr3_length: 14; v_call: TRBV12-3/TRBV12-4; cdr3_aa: CASSRSGGTGELFF
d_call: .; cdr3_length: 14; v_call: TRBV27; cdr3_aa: CASSSYSSSYEQYF
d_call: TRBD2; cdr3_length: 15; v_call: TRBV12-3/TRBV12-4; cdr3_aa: CASSFRAGGPETQYF
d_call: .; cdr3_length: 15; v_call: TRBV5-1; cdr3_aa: CASSLRETNTGELFF
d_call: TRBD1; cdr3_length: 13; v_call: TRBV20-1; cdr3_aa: CSAQTGGKEKLFF
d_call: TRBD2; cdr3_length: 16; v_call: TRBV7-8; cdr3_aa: CASSLSGLAVYNEQFF
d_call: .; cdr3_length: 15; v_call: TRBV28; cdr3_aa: CASLEGGMGNQPQHF
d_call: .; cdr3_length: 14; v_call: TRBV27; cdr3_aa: CASSFRGPADEQFF
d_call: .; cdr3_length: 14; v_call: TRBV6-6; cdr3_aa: CASNEQGTDQPQHF
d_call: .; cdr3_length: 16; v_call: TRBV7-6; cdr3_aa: CASSPTPRQYNSPLHF
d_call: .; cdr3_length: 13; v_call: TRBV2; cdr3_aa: CASTFGYYNEQFF